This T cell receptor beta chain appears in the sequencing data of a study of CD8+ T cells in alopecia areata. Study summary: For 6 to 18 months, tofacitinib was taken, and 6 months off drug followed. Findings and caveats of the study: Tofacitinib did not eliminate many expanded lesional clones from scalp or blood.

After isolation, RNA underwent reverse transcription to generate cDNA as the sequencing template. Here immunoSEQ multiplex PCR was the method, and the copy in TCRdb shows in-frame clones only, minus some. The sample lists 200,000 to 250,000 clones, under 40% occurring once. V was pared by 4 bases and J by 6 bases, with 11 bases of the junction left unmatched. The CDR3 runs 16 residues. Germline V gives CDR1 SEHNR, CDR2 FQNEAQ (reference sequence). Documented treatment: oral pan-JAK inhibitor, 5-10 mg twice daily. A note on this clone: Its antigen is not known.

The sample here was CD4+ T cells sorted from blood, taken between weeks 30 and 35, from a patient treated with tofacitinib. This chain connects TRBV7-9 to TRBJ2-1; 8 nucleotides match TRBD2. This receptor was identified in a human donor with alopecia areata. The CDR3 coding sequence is TGTGCCAGCAGCTCGCCCGCGGCGGGAGGACTCAATGAGCAGTTCTTC. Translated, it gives CASSSPAAGGLNEQFF. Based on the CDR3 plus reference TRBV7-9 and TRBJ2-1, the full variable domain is DTGVSQNPRHKITKRGQNVTFRCDPISEHNRLYWYRQTLGQGPEFLTYFQNEAQLEKSRLLSDRFSAERPKGSFSTLEIQRTEQGDSAMYLCASSSPAAGGLNEQFFGPGTRLTVL.